The 22 T cell receptor beta chains reported below all come from one sample, sequenced in a study of control samples from healthy donors and cancer patients. Method: immunoSEQ multiplex PCR; TCRdb's copy keeps in-frame clones and lacks some. The data hold about 160,000 clones, with less than 95% observed a single time. The sequencing sample was made of PBMCs. These receptors all come from a man between 60 and 70 years old with colorectal cancer.

This sequence joins TRBV27 and TRBJ2-3; the match to TRBD1 covers 10 bases. The CDR3 covers 15 residues. After removal of 0 bases from V and 4 bases from J, the junction contained 1 base not matched to a gene. Germline assignment: CDR1 MNHEY and CDR2 SMNVEV (reference sequence). The CDR3 is CASSLSGQGADTQYF. The CDR3 region has the DNA TGTGCCAGCAGTTTATCCGGACAGGGGGCAGATACGCAGTATTTT.

This clone was seen a handful of times. J is TRBJ1-1 and V is TRBV5-1; D remains unclear. From germline, CDR1 is SGHRS and CDR2 YFSETQ. Trimming removed 2 bases from V and 1 base from J, with 9 bases in between. There are 14 residues in the CDR3. Written as DNA, the CDR3 is TGCGCCAGCAGCTTATATGGGGAGAACACTGAAGCTTTCTTT. Translated, it gives CASSLYGENTEAFF.

The chain is built from TRBV5-1 and TRBJ1-1, with D tentatively TRBD1 (6 bases). V was trimmed by 0 bases and J by 5 bases, leaving 17 bases between them. The CDR3 has 16 residues. CDR1 and CDR2 (germline): SGHRS, YFSETQ. CDR3 sequence (DNA): TGCGCCAGCAGCTTGGCCCAGCGGGGGGCAGGGACTGAAGCTTTCTTT. This sequence encodes CASSLAQRGAGTEAFF. The full variable domain, in which reference TRBV5-1 and TRBJ1-1 provide the parts outside the CDR3, is KAGVTQTPRYLIKTRGQQVTLSCSPISGHRSVSWYQQTPGQGLQFLFEYFSETQRNKGNFPGRFSGRQFSNSRSEMNVSTLELGDSALYLCASSLAQRGAGTEAFFGQGTRLTVV.

The count of this clone is one. This chain connects TRBV19 to TRBJ1-5; 8 nucleotides match TRBD1. Germline CDR1 LNHDA, CDR2 SQIVND (reference sequence). The ends lost 3 bases at V and 7 bases at J; junction bases unmatched: 11. This CDR3 comprises 16 residues. CDR3 DNA sequence: TGTGCCAGTAGTATGACAGGGGCCGCAAACTCGCAGCCCCAGCATTTT. Residues: CASSMTGAANSQPQHF.

The chain couples TRBV2 to TRBJ1-6; a possible D gene is TRBD1 (6 bases). The germline gives CDR1 SNHLY, CDR2 FYNNEI. The CDR3 spans 15 residues. The V end was cut by 6 bases, the J end by 0 bases, with 9 bases between. CDR3 bases: TGTGCCAGCAGCGGACAGAGCTCCTATAATTCACCCCTCCACTTT. Amino acid sequence: CASSGQSSYNSPLHF.

The chain links TRBV3-1 (or the pseudogene TRBV3-2) to TRBJ1-1; D gene uncertain. From germline, CDR1 is LGHDT and CDR2 YNNKEL (reference sequence). V dropped 7 bases and J dropped 5 bases, with 11 bases sitting between them. CDR3 length: 12 amino acids. CDR3 sequence: CASNLPGTEAFF. The CDR3 DNA reads as TGTGCCAGCAACCTCCCCGGGACTGAAGCTTTCTTT.

J is TRBJ1-2 and V is TRBV9; D gene uncertain. CDR3 size: 15 residues. Trimming took off 0 bases at V and 0 bases at J, with 9 bases between the two ends. From germline, CDR1 is SGDLS and CDR2 YYNGEE. CDR3 sequence reads: CASSVVPITNYGYTF. The CDR3 DNA follows: TGTGCCAGCAGCGTAGTTCCCATAACTAACTATGGCTACACCTTC.

V is TRBV4-3 and J is TRBJ1-4, with a possible D match to TRBD1 (6 bases). CDR1 and CDR2 from the germline V gene are LGHNA and YSLEER. V was clipped by 3 bases and J by 8 bases, with 19 bases between them. This CDR3 is 16 amino acids long. The CDR3 sequence: CASSHRGAGTGEKLFF. CDR3 DNA sequence: TGCGCCAGCAGCCATAGGGGGGCAGGGACGGGAGAAAAACTGTTTTTT.

This clone was recorded only once. The chain is built from TRBV19 and TRBJ2-1; D is perhaps TRBD2 (6 bases). The CDR3 length is 14 residues. The V gene lost 8 bases and the J gene lost 8 bases, with 19 bases spanning the gap. The germline V gene has CDR1 LNHDA and CDR2 SQIVND (reference sequence). The CDR3: CASGDHGGGDEQFF. The CDR3 bases are TGTGCCAGTGGGGATCACGGCGGCGGGGATGAGCAGTTCTTC.

This clone was counted a single time. V gene TRBV10-1 combines with J gene TRBJ1-3; 8 bases line up with TRBD1. Germline-derived CDR1 and CDR2 are WNHNN and SYGVQD (reference sequence). Losses at the gene ends were 8 bases for V and 3 bases for J; bases not matched to a gene: 18. The CDR3 sequence is 18 residues long. This CDR3 is CASPPPKAGGAYGNTIYF. In DNA form, the CDR3 reads TGCGCCAGCCCCCCCCCGAAGGCAGGGGGCGCATATGGAAACACCATATATTTT.

This rearrangement joins TRBV19 to TRBJ1-5; 7 nucleotides line up with TRBD1. This CDR3 region has 15 residues. V gave up 4 bases and J gave up 7 bases; unmatched junction bases: 10. Germline CDR1 LNHDA, CDR2 SQIVND (reference sequence). CDR3 amino acids: CASSTFPPGGQPQHF. The CDR3 bases are TGTGCCAGTAGTACTTTCCCTCCAGGGGGACAGCCCCAGCATTTT.

The chain employs TRBV27 and TRBJ2-7; 7 bases fit TRBD1. The V segment lost 6 bases and the J segment 3 bases; nucleotides outside the gene matches: 8. CDR3 length: 14 amino acids. Germline V gene sequence: CDR1 MNHEY, CDR2 SMNVEV (reference sequence). CDR3: CASSPDRAIYEQYF. In nucleotides, the CDR3 is TGTGCCAGCAGCCCTGACAGGGCTATCTACGAGCAGTACTTC.

The genes are TRBV30 and TRBJ1-2; 12 nucleotides agree with TRBD1. CDR3 size: 14 residues. CDR1 GTSNPN and CDR2 SVGIG come from the germline V gene (reference sequence). Germline trimming cut 8 bases from V and 8 bases from J; bases unmatched to any gene: 12. DNA for the CDR3: TGTGCCGGACGTGGGACAGGGGGCAGTAAGGGCTACACCTTC. This gives the protein CAGRGTGGSKGYTF.

J is TRBJ1-5 and V is TRBV5-1; no firm D call. The ends were cut back, 0 bases at V and 6 bases at J, with 16 bases in the middle. Germline V CDR1 and CDR2: SGHRS, YFSETQ. The CDR3 contains 16 residues. The CDR3 sequence: CASSLGPGEGGQPQHF. CDR3 DNA: TGCGCCAGCAGCTTGGGGCCCGGAGAGGGTGGTCAGCCCCAGCATTTT.

V usage is TRBV19 and J usage is TRBJ1-3; D may be TRBD1 (5 bases). The CDR3 loop spans 14 amino acids. Per germline, CDR1 LNHDA and CDR2 SQIVND (reference sequence). The germline V and J ends were trimmed by 3 bases and 4 bases, with 10 bases remaining between them. CDR3 region: CASSIKGLGNTIYF. The DNA for the CDR3 is TGTGCCAGTAGTATCAAGGGACTCGGAAACACCATATATTTT.

The chain employs TRBV6-5 and TRBJ1-2; 10 nucleotides agree with TRBD1. Unmatched junction bases numbered 5, after V lost 6 bases and J lost 4 bases. This CDR3 region has 14 residues. CDR1 and CDR2 from the germline V gene are MNHEY and SVGAGI. The chain's CDR3 is CASRRGQGGYGYTF. The CDR3 DNA is TGTGCCAGCAGGCGTGGACAGGGGGGCTATGGCTACACCTTC.

This chain joins TRBV5-1 and TRBJ2-1; possibly TRBD1 or TRBD2 for D (5 bases each). There are 16 residues in the CDR3. V gave up 0 bases and J gave up 7 bases, with 17 bases separating them. Germline CDR1 and CDR2: SGHRS and YFSETQ. DNA of the CDR3: TGCGCCAGCAGCTTGGCCGGGACGGTACAGACGAATGAGCAGTTCTTC. Translated, it gives CASSLAGTVQTNEQFF.

The V and J genes are TRBV4-2 and TRBJ1-2, with TRBD1 as a possible D gene (5 bases). The CDR3 extends over 15 amino acids. V was clipped by 0 bases and J by 4 bases, with 12 bases between them. Germline V gene sequence: CDR1 LGHNA, CDR2 YNFKEQ. This chain's CDR3 is CASSQDRQGLYGYTF. In DNA, the CDR3 is TGTGCCAGCAGCCAAGATCGTCAGGGCCTCTATGGCTACACCTTC.

V gene TRBV7-9 combines with J gene TRBJ1-1; weak D call: TRBD1 (5 bases). CDR1 SEHNR and CDR2 FQNEAQ come from the germline V gene (reference sequence). Trimming pared 6 bases from V and 1 base from J, leaving 9 bases between. This CDR3 region has 13 residues. In DNA form, the CDR3 reads TGTGCCAGCAGACGGGACGGGAACACTGAAGCTTTCTTT. This encodes CASRRDGNTEAFF.

This clone was seen only once. The genes are TRBV6-2 or TRBV6-3 and TRBJ1-1, with TRBD1 matching 12 bases. The CDR3 length is 16 residues. Germline CDR1 reads MNHEY; CDR2 reads SVGEGT. J was trimmed by 2 bases and V by 5 bases; bases with no gene match: 6. This CDR3 reads CASSPGTGGPNTEAFF. CDR3 in DNA: TGTGCCAGCAGTCCCGGGACAGGGGGCCCTAACACTGAAGCTTTCTTT.

The chain is built from TRBV21-1 and TRBJ1-1; TRBD1 is the table's D call and was not checked against the DNA. TRBV21-1 is a listed pseudogene. There are 17 residues in the CDR3. CDR3 sequence: CASRKSGTGFRNTEAFF. The CDR3, as DNA: TGTGCCAGCAGAAAAAGCGGGACAGGATTCCGGAACACTGAAGCTTTCTTT.

The V gene is TRBV6-1, the J gene TRBJ1-3, with D possibly TRBD1 on 5 matching bases. The germline CDR1 and CDR2 sequences are MNHNS and SASEGT. There are 15 residues in the CDR3. The germline V and J ends were trimmed by 0 bases and 8 bases, with 14 bases remaining between them. CDR3 protein: CASSEAHRFADTIYF. The CDR3 coding sequence is TGTGCCAGCAGTGAAGCCCACAGGTTTGCGGACACCATATATTTT.